This T cell receptor (beta chain) is drawn from a study of a mutant IDH1 vaccine in newly diagnosed glioma. At the level of the study: The sex distribution of treated patients was 62.5% male and about 38% female, with a mean age of around 40 years. V12 occurred at week 35 and V13 at week 47. Findings and limits, study-wide: There were vaccine-induced immune responses in just under 95% of the patients.

Sequencing was performed with immunoSEQ multiplex PCR; in TCRdb, only in-frame clones are kept and a portion is missing. The sample lists about 60,000 clones, about 85% occurring once. The CDR3 is made up of 12 amino acids. Unmatched junction bases numbered 1, after V lost 6 bases and J lost 2 bases. Per germline, CDR1 SNHLY and CDR2 FYNNEI. As to this clone: The antigen is unknown.

The time point denotes: week 35, safety follow-up. In every dose of vaccine, 300 ug of mutant IDH1 20-mer peptide was given alongside topical imiquimod. New IDH1-mutant, ATRX-lost WHO grade 3 or 4 astrocytomas occurred in donors. The sequencing here drew on PBMCs, taken from a glioma patient whose treatment included an IDH1 peptide vaccine. This chain uses TRBV2 with TRBJ2-7; 7 bases match TRBD1. The sequence was collected from a man aged 30 to 39 with glioma. The CDR3 DNA sequence: TGTGCCAGCAGGGGACAGACCTACGAGCAGTACTTC. Amino acid sequence: CASRGQTYEQYF.